This T cell receptor (beta chain) was documented in a study of T cell responses to AZD1222 COVID-19 vaccine. Study conclusions and caveats: There were mostly white British donors and more females than males, and clonal diversity was possibly underestimated. Reports indicate that nearly half of spike-specific TCRs are directed at unmutated variant regions.

A note on this clone: Antigen: not known.

The CDR3 contains 12 residues. Between the trimmed V and J ends, which lost 1 base and 6 bases, there was a span of 6 bases. From germline, CDR1 is SEHNR and CDR2 FQNEAQ (reference sequence). The repertoire was sequenced with immunoSEQ multiplex PCR; TCRdb's copy has only in-frame clones and lacks some. The sample carries 90,000 or so clones, approximately 91% recorded once. The TCR originated in an adult who received the AZD1222 COVID-19 vaccine. Source: peripheral blood, taken 28 days after the second AZD1222 dose. The rearrangement joins TRBV7-9 to TRBJ1-1, with unresolved D. CDR3 sequence reads: CASSLVDAEAFF. In DNA, the CDR3 is TGTGCCAGCAGCTTAGTGGACGCTGAAGCTTTCTTT.